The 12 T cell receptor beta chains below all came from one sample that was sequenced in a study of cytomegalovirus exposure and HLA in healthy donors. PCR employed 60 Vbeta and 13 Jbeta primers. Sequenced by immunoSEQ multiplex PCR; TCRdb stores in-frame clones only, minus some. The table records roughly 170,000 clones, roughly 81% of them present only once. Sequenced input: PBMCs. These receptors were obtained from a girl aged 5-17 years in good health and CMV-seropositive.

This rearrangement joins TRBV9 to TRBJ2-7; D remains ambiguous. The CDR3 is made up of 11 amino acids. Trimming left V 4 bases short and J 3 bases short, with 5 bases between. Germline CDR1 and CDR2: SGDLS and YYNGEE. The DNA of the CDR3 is TGTGCCAGCAGCTCCGGCTACGAGCAGTACTTC. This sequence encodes CASSSGYEQYF.

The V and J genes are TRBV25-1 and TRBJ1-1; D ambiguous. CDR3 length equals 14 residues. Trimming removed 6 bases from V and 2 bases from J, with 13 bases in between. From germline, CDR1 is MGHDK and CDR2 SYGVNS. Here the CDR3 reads CASRNREGNTEAFF. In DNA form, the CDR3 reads TGTGCCAGCAGAAATAGGGAGGGAAACACTGAAGCTTTCTTT.

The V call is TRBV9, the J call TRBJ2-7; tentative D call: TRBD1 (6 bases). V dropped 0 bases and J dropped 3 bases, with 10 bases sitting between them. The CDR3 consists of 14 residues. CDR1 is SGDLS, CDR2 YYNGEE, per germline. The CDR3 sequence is CASSVGVGGYEQYF. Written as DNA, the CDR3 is TGTGCCAGCAGCGTAGGGGTAGGGGGCTACGAGCAGTACTTC.

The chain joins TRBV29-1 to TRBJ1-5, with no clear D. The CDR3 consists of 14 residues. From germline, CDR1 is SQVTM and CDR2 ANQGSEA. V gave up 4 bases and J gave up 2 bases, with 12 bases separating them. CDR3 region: CSVVTGVGNQPQHF. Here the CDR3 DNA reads TGCAGCGTTGTTACGGGAGTGGGCAATCAGCCCCAGCATTTT.

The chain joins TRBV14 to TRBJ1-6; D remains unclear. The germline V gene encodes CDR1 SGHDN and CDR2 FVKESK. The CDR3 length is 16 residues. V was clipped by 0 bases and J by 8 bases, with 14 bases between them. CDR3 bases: TGTGCCAGCAGCCAAGATTACGGCAGGATCGATTCACCCCTCCACTTT. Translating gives CASSQDYGRIDSPLHF.

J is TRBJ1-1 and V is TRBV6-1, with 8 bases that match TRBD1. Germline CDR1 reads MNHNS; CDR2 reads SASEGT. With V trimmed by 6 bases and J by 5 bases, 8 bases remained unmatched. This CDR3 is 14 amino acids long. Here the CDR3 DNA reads TGTGCCAGCAGCCAACCAGGGGGCTGGACTGAAGCTTTCTTT. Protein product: CASSQPGGWTEAFF.

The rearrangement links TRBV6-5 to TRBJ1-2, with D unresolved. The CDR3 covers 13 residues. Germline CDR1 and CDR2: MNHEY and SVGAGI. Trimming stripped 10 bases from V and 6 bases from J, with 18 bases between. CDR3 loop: CATTRREFDGYTF. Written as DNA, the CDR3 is TGTGCCACCACTAGAAGGGAGTTTGATGGCTACACCTTC.

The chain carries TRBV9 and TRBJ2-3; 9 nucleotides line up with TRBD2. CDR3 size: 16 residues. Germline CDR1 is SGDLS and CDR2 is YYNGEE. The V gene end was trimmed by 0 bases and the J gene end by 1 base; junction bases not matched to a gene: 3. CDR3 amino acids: CASSVEQRGGTDTQYF. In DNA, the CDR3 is TGTGCCAGCAGCGTAGAACAGCGGGGGGGCACAGATACGCAGTATTTT.

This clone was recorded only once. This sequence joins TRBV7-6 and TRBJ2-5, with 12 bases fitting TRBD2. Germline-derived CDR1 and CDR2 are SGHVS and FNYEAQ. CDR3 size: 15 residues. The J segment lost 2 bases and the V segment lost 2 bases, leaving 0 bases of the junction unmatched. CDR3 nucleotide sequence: TGTGCCAGCAGCTTACTAGCGGGGGGGCAAGAGACCCAGTACTTC. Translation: CASSLLAGGQETQYF.

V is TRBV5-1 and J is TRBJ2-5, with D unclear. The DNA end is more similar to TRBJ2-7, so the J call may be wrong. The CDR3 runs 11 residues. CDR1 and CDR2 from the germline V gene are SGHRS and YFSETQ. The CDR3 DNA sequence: TGCGCCAGCAGCCAGAACTACGAGCAGTACTTC. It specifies CASSQNYEQYF.

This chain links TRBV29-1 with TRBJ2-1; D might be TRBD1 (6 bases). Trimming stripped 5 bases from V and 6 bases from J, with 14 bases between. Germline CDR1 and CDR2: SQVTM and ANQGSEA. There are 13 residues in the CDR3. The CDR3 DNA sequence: TGCAGCGTTTCCCGATTAGGGGGCAATGAGCAGTTCTTC. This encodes CSVSRLGGNEQFF.

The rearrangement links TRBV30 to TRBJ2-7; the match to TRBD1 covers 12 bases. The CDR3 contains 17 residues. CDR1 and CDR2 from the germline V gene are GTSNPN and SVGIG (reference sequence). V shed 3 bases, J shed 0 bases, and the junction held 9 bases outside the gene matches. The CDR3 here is CAWRTLLGQGASYEQYF. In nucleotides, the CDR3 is TGTGCCTGGAGGACCCTATTGGGACAGGGGGCCTCCTACGAGCAGTACTTC. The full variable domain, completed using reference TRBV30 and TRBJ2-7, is SQTIHQWPATLVQPVGSPLSLECTVEGTSNPNLYWYRQAAGRGLQLLFYSVGIGQISSEVPQNLSASRPQDRQFILSSKKLLLSDSGFYLCAWRTLLGQGASYEQYFGPGTRLTVT.